Below are 23 T cell receptor beta chains sequenced from a single sample in a study of identifying expanded T cells in peripheral blood. TCRdb's copy holds only in-frame clones and misses some; the assay was immunoSEQ multiplex PCR. The table has some 75,000 clones, approximately 87% seen once. Sequenced sample: blood. These receptors originate from a person between 18 and 69 years old in good health.

The chain employs TRBV7-5 and TRBJ2-3; the listed D gene, TRBD1, was not tested against the DNA. TRBV7-5 is annotated as a pseudogene. The CDR3 has 14 residues. CDR3 protein: CARSLDTNTDTQYF. The CDR3 nucleotides are TGTGCCAGAAGCTTAGACACCAACACAGATACGCAGTATTTT.

This clone was seen more than once but under ten times. The chain is built from TRBV21-1 and TRBJ2-7; TRBD1, as called in the table, went unchecked against the DNA. TRBV21-1 is a listed pseudogene. CDR3 size: 13 residues. The CDR3 nucleotides are TGTGCCAGCAACTCGGGACACTCCTACGAGCAGTACTTC. It translates to CASNSGHSYEQYF.

V usage is TRBV7-2 and J usage is TRBJ2-7; a weak D match, TRBD1 (6 bases). This CDR3 contains 14 residues. Germline V lookup: CDR1 SGHTA, CDR2 FQGNSA. The V end lost 5 bases, the J end lost 2 bases, and 13 bases lay between the germline ends. The CDR3 reads CASSGGQSTYEQYF. The CDR3 DNA sequence: TGTGCCAGCAGCGGTGGACAGTCGACCTACGAGCAGTACTTC.

The chain has TRBV7-8 and TRBJ2-7; 10 nucleotides match TRBD1. The CDR3 consists of 17 residues. The V gene end was trimmed by 5 bases and the J gene end by 4 bases; junction bases not matched to a gene: 14. Germline lookup yields CDR1 SGHVS and CDR2 FQNEAQ. The CDR3 loop reads CASSRPDEDRGRYEQYF. DNA of the CDR3: TGTGCCAGCAGCCGTCCCGACGAGGACAGGGGGAGGTACGAGCAGTACTTC.

V is TRBV7-2 and J is TRBJ2-3; D remains unclear. Between the trimmed V and J ends, which lost 3 bases and 2 bases, there was a span of 9 bases. Germline V gene sequence: CDR1 SGHTA, CDR2 FQGNSA. The CDR3 is made up of 14 amino acids. The CDR3 nucleotides read TGTGCCAGCAGCTTCGACTCATACACAGATACGCAGTATTTT. Encoded protein: CASSFDSYTDTQYF.

Notes on this clone: An end of the junction differs from the germline gene, which may be a read error. The J gene is TRBJ2-1, the V gene TRBV7-7; TRBD1 or TRBD2 may be the D gene (5 bases each). The germline gives CDR1 SSHAT, CDR2 FNYEAQ (reference sequence). The CDR3 totals 14 residues. The CDR3 bases are TGTGCTAGCAGCTTAGCCGGGACGGACAATGAGCAGTTCTTC. Translating gives CASSLAGTDNEQFF.

The chain carries TRBV5-4 and TRBJ1-5; possibly TRBD1 for D (5 bases). Trimming shortened V by 4 bases and J by 5 bases, and 16 bases separated the two germline ends. This CDR3 contains 15 residues. CDR1 SGHNT and CDR2 YYREEE come from the germline V gene (reference sequence). The CDR3 DNA is TGTGCCAGCAGCCCCGGTGCAGGGTTCGATCAGCCCCAGCATTTT. Translation gives CASSPGAGFDQPQHF.

The chain links TRBV27 to TRBJ1-5; D not resolved. Germline loops: CDR1 MNHEY, CDR2 SMNVEV (reference sequence). This CDR3 has 15 residues. The ends were cut back, 3 bases at V and 1 base at J, with 10 bases in the middle. The DNA for the CDR3 is TGTGCCAGCAGTTTCGGAGTAGGAAGCAATCAGCCCCAGCATTTT. Encoded protein: CASSFGVGSNQPQHF.

The chain has TRBV28 and TRBJ1-2, with 9 bases matching TRBD1. The CDR3 is 15 amino acids. Germline V gene sequence: CDR1 MDHEN, CDR2 SYDVKM. J was trimmed by 1 base and V by 4 bases; bases with no gene match: 4. DNA for the CDR3: TGTGCCAGCAGTTCTAGGACAGGGGTTAACTATGGCTACACCTTC. This sequence encodes CASSSRTGVNYGYTF.

V gene TRBV11-2 combines with J gene TRBJ2-1, with D possibly TRBD2 on 5 matching bases. The V gene lost 3 bases and the J gene lost 10 bases, with 7 bases spanning the gap. The germline V gene encodes CDR1 SGHAT and CDR2 FQNNGV. This CDR3 region has 11 residues. CDR3 region: CASSFGGEQFF. CDR3 nucleotides: TGTGCCAGCAGCTTTGGCGGGGAGCAGTTCTTC.

In its sample, this clone was seen once. The chain carries TRBV23-1 and TRBJ1-5; D remains ambiguous. TRBV23-1 is reported as an ORF; its role is uncertain. V was shortened by 0 bases and J by 6 bases, with 3 bases between the two germline ends. The CDR3 runs 12 residues. The CDR3 DNA follows: TGCGCCAGCAGTCAATCGCGTCAGCCCCAGCATTTT. The encoded protein is CASSQSRQPQHF.

This sequence joins TRBV5-1 and TRBJ2-7; D is possibly TRBD1 or TRBD2 (5 bases each). V was clipped by 0 bases and J by 1 base, with 8 bases between them. There are 14 residues in the CDR3. Germline lookup yields CDR1 SGHRS and CDR2 YFSETQ. In DNA, the CDR3 is TGCGCCAGCAGCTTGGTTGGGGGATCCTACGAGCAGTACTTC. The encoded protein is CASSLVGGSYEQYF. The variable domain in full, completed from reference TRBV5-1 and TRBJ2-7, reads KAGVTQTPRYLIKTRGQQVTLSCSPISGHRSVSWYQQTPGQGLQFLFEYFSETQRNKGNFPGRFSGRQFSNSRSEMNVSTLELGDSALYLCASSLVGGSYEQYFGPGTRLTVT.

The chain uses TRBV13 and TRBJ2-2, with D perhaps being TRBD1 or TRBD2 (5 bases each). The CDR3 has 14 residues. V gave up 2 bases and J gave up 3 bases, with 7 bases separating them. Germline CDR1 PRHDT, CDR2 FYEKMQ (reference sequence). DNA for the CDR3: TGTGCCAGCAGCTTACGGGGCTACACCGGGGAGCTGTTTTTT. It is translated as CASSLRGYTGELFF. Based on the CDR3 plus reference TRBV13 and TRBJ2-2, the full variable domain is AAGVIQSPRHLIKEKRETATLKCYPIPRHDTVYWYQQGPGQDPQFLISFYEKMQSDKGSIPDRFSAQQFSDYHSELNMSSLELGDSALYFCASSLRGYTGELFFGEGSRLTVL.

The V gene is TRBV4-3, the J gene TRBJ2-3; no reliable D call. Germline V gene lookup returns CDR1 LGHNA and CDR2 YSLEER. The V and J ends lost 1 base and 0 bases respectively, with 11 bases between them. There are 16 residues in the CDR3. CDR3 in DNA: TGCGCCAGCAGCCAAGTTTTGGCGGTTAGCACAGATACGCAGTATTTT. This codes for CASSQVLAVSTDTQYF.

The chain joins TRBV7-2 to TRBJ2-2, with 9 bases that match TRBD2. V lost 2 bases and J lost 5; bases outside the gene matches: 3. The CDR3 runs 15 residues. The V gene's germline CDR1 is SGHTA and CDR2 FQGNSA. The CDR3 DNA sequence: TGTGCCAGCAGCTTAATAGCGGGAGTTACCGGGGAGCTGTTTTTT. The encoded protein is CASSLIAGVTGELFF.

CDR3 loop: CASRGQGANRGGYTF. CDR3 coding DNA: TGTGCCTCCCGGGGACAGGGGGCAAATCGGGGTGGCTACACCTTC. The chain couples TRBV30 to TRBJ1-2; TRBD1 agrees at 12 bases. Germline V CDR1 and CDR2: GTSNPN, SVGIG (reference sequence). The CDR3 extends over 15 amino acids. Trimming took 7 bases from V and 7 from J; bases not matched to a gene: 13. The full variable domain, with the rest looked up from reference TRBV30 and TRBJ1-2, is SQTIHQWPATLVQPVGSPLSLECTVEGTSNPNLYWYRQAAGRGLQLLFYSVGIGQISSEVPQNLSASRPQDRQFILSSKKLLLSDSGFYLCASRGQGANRGGYTFGSGTRLTVV.

V and J are TRBV4-1 and TRBJ2-5; 8 bases are shared with TRBD2. The CDR3 covers 13 residues. The germline CDR1 and CDR2 sequences are MGHRA and YSYEKL. Trimming took 5 bases from V and 5 from J; bases not matched to a gene: 4. DNA for the CDR3: TGCGCCAGCAGCACGCGGGAGGTGGAGACCCAGTACTTC. This sequence encodes CASSTREVETQYF.

This chain links TRBV7-2 with TRBJ1-3; D perhaps matches TRBD1 (5 bases). This CDR3 is 16 amino acids long. Trimming took 5 bases from V and 0 from J, leaving 14 bases between them. Germline values: CDR1 SGHTA, CDR2 FQGNSA. In nucleotides, the CDR3 is TGTGCCAGCAGCCGAAGTGGGGGTAGCTCTGGAAACACCATATATTTT. It encodes CASSRSGGSSGNTIYF.

The chain is built from TRBV6-1 and TRBJ1-5; no clear D. The CDR3 is 14 residues long. V was pared by 1 base and J by 4 bases, with 8 bases between. Germline assignment: CDR1 MNHNS and CDR2 SASEGT. The CDR3 DNA is TGTGCCAGCAGTGAAGAAACAGCGAATCAGCCCCAGCATTTT. It yields the protein CASSEETANQPQHF.

Only one count was recorded for this clone. The CDR3 region has the DNA TGCGCCAGCAGCCAACTTCCCTTTAATGAAAAACTGTTTTTT. This gives the protein CASSQLPFNEKLFF. The chain links TRBV4-3 to TRBJ1-4; D not certain. This CDR3 has 14 amino acids. Germline lookup yields CDR1 LGHNA and CDR2 YSLEER. Trimming cost V 2 bases and J 4 bases, with 8 bases left between them.

CDR3 sequence: CASSLAGNYGYTF. CDR3 nucleotides: TGTGCCAGCTCCCTGGCGGGCAACTATGGCTACACCTTC. The rearrangement joins TRBV6-1 to TRBJ1-2; D call uncertain. CDR1 and CDR2 (germline): MNHNS, SASEGT. Between the trimmed V and J ends, which lost 8 bases and 2 bases, there was a span of 12 bases. This CDR3 spans 13 amino acids.

This clone appeared a single time. The chain carries TRBV2 and TRBJ2-7; the D gene is possibly TRBD2 (6 bases). Germline assignment: CDR1 SNHLY and CDR2 FYNNEI. This CDR3 spans 13 amino acids. V was cut by 3 bases and J by 7 bases, with 13 bases left in between. The CDR3 is CASSERAAGEQYF. The CDR3 coding sequence is TGTGCCAGCAGTGAGCGGGCGGCGGGGGAGCAGTACTTC.

The chain is built from TRBV15 and TRBJ2-7; D might be TRBD2 (5 bases). Germline loops: CDR1 LNHNV, CDR2 YYDKDF (reference sequence). The V end was cut by 5 bases, the J end by 3 bases, with 14 bases between. The CDR3 totals 14 residues. CDR3 coding DNA: TGTGCCACCAGCGTCGAGGGAACTTTCTACGAGCAGTACTTC. This translates into CATSVEGTFYEQYF. The full variable domain, with the rest looked up from reference TRBV15 and TRBJ2-7, is DAMVIQNPRYQVTQFGKPVTLSCSQTLNHNVMYWYQQKSSQAPKLLFHYYDKDFNNEADTPDNFQSRRPNTSFCFLDIRSPGLGDTAMYLCATSVEGTFYEQYFGPGTRLTVT.